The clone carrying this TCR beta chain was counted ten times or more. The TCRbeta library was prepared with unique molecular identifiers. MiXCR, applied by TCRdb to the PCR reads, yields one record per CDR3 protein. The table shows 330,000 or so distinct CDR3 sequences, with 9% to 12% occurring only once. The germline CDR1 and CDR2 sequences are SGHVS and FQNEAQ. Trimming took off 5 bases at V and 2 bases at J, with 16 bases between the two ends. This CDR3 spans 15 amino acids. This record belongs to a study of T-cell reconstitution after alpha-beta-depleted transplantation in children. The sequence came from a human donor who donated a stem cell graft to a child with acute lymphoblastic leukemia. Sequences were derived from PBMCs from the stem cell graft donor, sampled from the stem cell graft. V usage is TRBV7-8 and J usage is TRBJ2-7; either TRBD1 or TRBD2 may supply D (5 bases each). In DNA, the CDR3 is TGTGCCAGCAGCCTACGGGGCAGGGAAGCCTACGAGCAGTACTTC. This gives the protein CASSLRGREAYEQYF.